The count of the clone carrying this T cell receptor beta chain is one. Measured with immunoSEQ multiplex PCR; TCRdb has only the in-frame clones, and not every one. The table has around 65,000 clones, roughly 80% seen once. The V and J ends lost 8 bases and 3 bases respectively, with 12 bases between them. This CDR3 has 13 residues. Germline values: CDR1 MNHEY, CDR2 SVGAGI. This record belongs to a study of blood T cell repertoires in COVID-19. About the research overall: Whether acute or convalescent, the COVID-19 samples came from the United States, Italy and Spain. T cells, B-cell-depleted T cells, or PBMCs provided the cDNA or gDNA that served as material.

This chain uses TRBV6-5 with TRBJ2-3; tentatively, D is TRBD1 (5 bases). What was sequenced was peripheral blood. The receptor was derived from a woman aged 50 to 65 with active or convalescent COVID-19. The CDR3 nucleotides are TGTGCCAGCTTGGCCAGGGTAACAGATACGCAGTATTTT. Residues: CASLARVTDTQYF.